This T cell receptor beta chain was identified in a study of OX40 agonist ivuxolimab in advanced cancers. Study information: Ivuxolimab is a fully human IgG2 antibody that activates OX40 (CD134). At doses from 0.01 to 10 mg/kg, patients were given intravenous ivuxolimab every 2 weeks. Study-wide results and caveats: The authors also found low normalized T-cell clonal expansion in some nonresponders. On average, a greater number of expanded clones characterised CD8+ T cells relative to CD4+.

Trimming stripped 1 base from V and 8 bases from J, with 11 bases between. The CDR3 spans 13 residues. Germline V gene lookup returns CDR1 LNHDA and CDR2 SQIVND (reference sequence). The method was immunoSEQ multiplex PCR; TCRdb's version includes in-frame clones alone and lacks a portion of them. The data contain about 35,000 clones, about nine tenths of them singletons. This clone has just one count. What it binds is not known. The sequence was obtained from an adult with an advanced solid tumor such as melanoma, head and neck, liver or kidney cancer. The sample was CD4+ or CD8+ T cells sorted from blood, taken in a trial of the OX40 agonist ivuxolimab. The gene calls are TRBV19 and TRBJ1-1, with D uncertain. The CDR3 DNA is TGTGCCAGTAGTATAGGTTGGATGGTGGAAGCTTTCTTT. As protein: CASSIGWMVEAFF.